One and the same sample provided the 29 T cell receptor beta chains below, sequenced in a study of blood T cell repertoires in COVID-19. Assay: immunoSEQ multiplex PCR; the TCRdb copy retains only in-frame clones and omits some. The profile covers approximately 300,000 clones, with 89% appearing a single time and nearly 6.5% taken by the ten largest. Sequencing input: peripheral blood. These receptors were taken from a man aged 18-30 years who had recovered from COVID-19.

The chain combines TRBV18 with TRBJ2-5; 7 bases are shared with TRBD2. The CDR3 covers 15 residues. Germline V gene lookup returns CDR1 KGHSH and CDR2 LQKENI. Trimming took 5 bases from V and 7 from J; bases not matched to a gene: 13. CDR3 amino acids: CASSASDGLGGTQYF. The CDR3 nucleotides read TGTGCCAGCTCAGCATCGGACGGACTAGGAGGGACCCAGTACTTC.

This rearrangement joins TRBV18 to TRBJ2-7, with TRBD1 matching over 8 bases. Trimming at V came to 3 bases and at J to 3 bases, leaving 7 bases not matched to a gene. CDR3 length equals 15 residues. CDR1 and CDR2 from the germline V gene are KGHSH and LQKENI. The CDR3 is CASSPDRGPSYEQYF. In nucleotides, the CDR3 is TGTGCCAGCTCACCTGACAGGGGTCCGAGCTACGAGCAGTACTTC.

V gene TRBV4-1 combines with J gene TRBJ2-1; 9 bases match TRBD1. CDR3 length equals 15 residues. CDR1 and CDR2 from the germline V gene are MGHRA and YSYEKL. The J segment lost 5 bases and the V segment lost 1 base, leaving 3 bases of the junction unmatched. The CDR3 DNA reads as TGCGCCAGCAGCCAAGGGGGGACAGGGCACAATGAGCAGTTCTTC. Translation gives CASSQGGTGHNEQFF.

CDR3 residues: CASSPDLGGYNEQFF. For the CDR3, the DNA is TGTGCCAGCTCACCGGACCTTGGAGGTTACAATGAGCAGTTCTTC. This chain joins TRBV18 and TRBJ2-1, with D possibly being TRBD2 (5 bases). The CDR3 totals 15 residues. V lost 3 bases to trimming and J lost 4 bases, with 13 bases between them. Germline V gene lookup returns CDR1 KGHSH and CDR2 LQKENI. Supplemented by reference TRBV18 and TRBJ2-1, the full variable domain reads NAGVMQNPRHLVRRRGQEARLRCSPMKGHSHVYWYRQLPEEGLKFMVYLQKENIIDESGMPKERFSAEFPKEGPSILRIQQVVRGDSAAYFCASSPDLGGYNEQFFGPGTRLTVL.

The chain employs TRBV29-1 and TRBJ2-7; 9 nucleotides line up with TRBD1. The CDR3 runs 13 residues. Germline CDR1 and CDR2: SQVTM and ANQGSEA. V lost 6 bases, J lost 5 bases, and 8 bases stayed unmatched. CDR3 in amino acids: CSVPGTGRNEQYF. DNA for the CDR3: TGCAGCGTACCCGGGACAGGGCGAAACGAGCAGTACTTC.

The V gene is TRBV6-2 or TRBV6-3, the J gene TRBJ1-5; 9 bases fit TRBD1. This CDR3 region has 18 residues. Losses at the gene ends were 6 bases for V and 2 bases for J; bases not matched to a gene: 14. CDR1 MNHEY and CDR2 SVGEGT come from the germline V gene. The CDR3 reads CASSGVRDRAVGNQPQHF. The CDR3 bases are TGTGCCAGCAGCGGGGTTCGGGACAGGGCGGTAGGCAATCAGCCCCAGCATTTT.

The rearrangement links TRBV4-2 to TRBJ2-3; D is ambiguous. Looked up from germline, CDR1 is LGHNA and CDR2 is YNFKEQ. The CDR3 has 16 amino acids. Trimming stripped 0 bases from V and 0 bases from J, with 10 bases between. The CDR3 DNA reads TGTGCCAGCAGCCAAGAGTTTGGCTTTAGCACAGATACGCAGTATTTT. This encodes CASSQEFGFSTDTQYF.

The chain recombines TRBV5-1 with TRBJ2-7, with TRBD1 matching over 8 bases. This CDR3 has 17 residues. The V segment lost 2 bases and the J segment 1 base; nucleotides outside the gene matches: 11. In germline, CDR1 is SGHRS, CDR2 YFSETQ. CDR3 sequence: CASSFRQGITGSYEQYF. The DNA for the CDR3 is TGCGCCAGCAGCTTTAGACAGGGGATAACGGGATCCTACGAGCAGTACTTC.

This clone was seen once. This CDR3 reads CASSGRDSSTDTQYF. DNA for the CDR3: TGTGCCAGCAGCGGTCGGGACAGTAGCACAGATACGCAGTATTTT. V and J are TRBV5-8 and TRBJ2-3, with TRBD1 matching 7 bases. V was pared by 4 bases and J by 0 bases, with 5 bases of the junction left unmatched. This CDR3 has 15 residues. Germline loops: CDR1 SGHTS, CDR2 YDEGEE.

The chain carries TRBV11-2 and TRBJ2-2; D perhaps matches TRBD2 (5 bases). From germline, CDR1 is SGHAT and CDR2 FQNNGV. The CDR3 contains 16 residues. Trimming took 0 bases from V and 2 from J, leaving 10 bases between them. The CDR3 bases are TGTGCCAGCAGCTTAGACGCAGGACTTAACACCGGGGAGCTGTTTTTT. It is translated as CASSLDAGLNTGELFF.

This chain uses TRBV3-1 (or the pseudogene TRBV3-2) with TRBJ2-1; 14 positions match TRBD2. Germline assignment: CDR1 LGHDT and CDR2 YNNKEL (reference sequence). The CDR3 length is 15 residues. Germline trimming cut 4 bases from V and 9 bases from J; bases unmatched to any gene: 5. CDR3 sequence reads: CASSPGLAGAREQFF. CDR3 bases: TGTGCCAGCAGCCCGGGACTAGCGGGAGCTCGTGAGCAGTTCTTC.

V and J are TRBV14 and TRBJ2-1; a possible D gene is TRBD2 (5 bases). The CDR3 runs 15 residues. Trimming took off 0 bases at V and 2 bases at J, with 8 bases between the two ends. Germline V gene sequence: CDR1 SGHDN, CDR2 FVKESK. The CDR3 DNA sequence: TGTGCCAGCAGCCAAGAGGACTGGACCTACAATGAGCAGTTCTTC. It is translated as CASSQEDWTYNEQFF. The full variable domain, in which reference TRBV14 and TRBJ2-1 provide the parts outside the CDR3, is EAGVTQFPSHSVIEKGQTVTLRCDPISGHDNLYWYRRVMGKEIKFLLHFVKESKQDESGMPNNRFLAERTGGTYSTLKVQPAELEDSGVYFCASSQEDWTYNEQFFGPGTRLTVL.

The chain is built from TRBV29-1 and TRBJ2-1, with D perhaps TRBD1 (5 bases). Between the trimmed V and J ends, which lost 3 bases and 3 bases, there was a span of 12 bases. The CDR3 runs to 14 residues. The V gene's germline CDR1 is SQVTM and CDR2 ANQGSEA. The CDR3 bases are TGCAGCGTTGACGCAGGGCCCCTCTACAATGAGCAGTTCTTC. Residues: CSVDAGPLYNEQFF.

This sequence joins TRBV5-1 and TRBJ1-2; 8 bases map to TRBD1. Trimming cost V 3 bases and J 6 bases; bases outside gene matches: 16. There are 17 residues in the CDR3. In germline, CDR1 is SGHRS, CDR2 YFSETQ. CDR3: CASSWTLWTGNRDGYTF. In DNA form, the CDR3 reads TGCGCCAGCAGCTGGACTCTTTGGACAGGGAATAGAGATGGCTACACCTTC.

The V call is TRBV11-2, the J call TRBJ2-5; 7 bases line up with TRBD2. This CDR3 comprises 15 residues. Losses at the gene ends were 3 bases for V and 2 bases for J; bases not matched to a gene: 6. Per germline, CDR1 SGHAT and CDR2 FQNNGV. The CDR3: CASSFSTGGQETQYF. CDR3 sequence (DNA): TGTGCCAGCAGCTTTTCGACGGGAGGACAAGAGACCCAGTACTTC.

This clone was seen once. CDR3 protein: CAWSGTVTYNEQFF. CDR3 coding DNA: TGTGCCTGGAGTGGGACAGTTACTTACAATGAGCAGTTCTTC. The V gene is TRBV30, the J gene TRBJ2-1, with TRBD1 as a possible D gene (6 bases). Germline V gives CDR1 GTSNPN, CDR2 SVGIG (reference sequence). With 1 base removed from V and 4 bases from J, the gap between germline ends came to 11 bases. The CDR3 is made up of 14 amino acids.

The genes are TRBV19 and TRBJ2-2; 7 bases are shared with TRBD2. The CDR3 extends over 15 amino acids. In germline, CDR1 is LNHDA, CDR2 SQIVND (reference sequence). The junction had 9 bases not matched to a gene; V was cut back by 6 bases and J by 5 bases. CDR3 coding DNA: TGTGCCAGTAGCGGGAAGCGGGGAAGGACCGGGGAGCTGTTTTTT. Its protein is CASSGKRGRTGELFF.

The rearrangement uses TRBV3-1 (or the pseudogene TRBV3-2) and TRBJ2-7; 8 bases are shared with TRBD1. The ends lost 1 base at V and 2 bases at J; junction bases unmatched: 7. The CDR3 consists of 16 residues. CDR1 is LGHDT, CDR2 YNNKEL, per germline (reference sequence). The CDR3 nucleotides read TGTGCCAGCAGCCAAGCGGGGGTACAGGGGGCCTACGAGCAGTACTTC. Protein product: CASSQAGVQGAYEQYF.

V usage is TRBV25-1 and J usage is TRBJ2-1; 7 bases agree with TRBD1. After removal of 7 bases from V and 8 bases from J, the junction contained 5 bases not matched to a gene. The CDR3 sequence is 12 residues long. CDR1 is MGHDK, CDR2 SYGVNS, per germline. As DNA, the CDR3 is TGTGCCAGCACCCTGACAGGGTATGAGCAGTTCTTC. Translation gives CASTLTGYEQFF.

The CDR3 sequence is CASSPLRWDMGTEAFF. CDR3 coding DNA: TGTGCCAGCTCACCACTCAGGTGGGACATGGGCACTGAAGCTTTCTTT. The chain is built from TRBV18 and TRBJ1-1, with TRBD1 as a possible D gene (6 bases). Deletions cut 1 base from V and 4 bases from J, with 16 bases between. Germline V gene data show CDR1 as KGHSH and CDR2 as LQKENI. The CDR3 is 16 residues long.

The chain is built from TRBV27 and TRBJ1-1; D is perhaps TRBD1 (6 bases). The CDR3 totals 14 residues. The V and J ends lost 3 bases and 4 bases respectively, with 12 bases between them. Germline values: CDR1 MNHEY, CDR2 SMNVEV (reference sequence). CDR3 coding DNA: TGTGCCAGCAGTTTCGCGGTAGGGGGCACTGAAGCTTTCTTT. Translation: CASSFAVGGTEAFF.

This clone was counted a few times. J is TRBJ2-7 and V is TRBV5-1; a weak D match, TRBD1 (5 bases). The V end was cut by 4 bases, the J end by 9 bases, with 14 bases between. Germline CDR1 SGHRS, CDR2 YFSETQ. This CDR3 is 12 amino acids long. CDR3 coding DNA: TGCGCCAGCAGCCTGACAGAAAGGAGGCAGTACTTC. This sequence encodes CASSLTERRQYF.

V is TRBV7-9 and J is TRBJ2-2; possibly TRBD2 for D (6 bases). Germline CDR1 SEHNR, CDR2 FQNEAQ (reference sequence). There are 17 residues in the CDR3. Trimming stripped 5 bases from V and 3 bases from J, with 19 bases between. CDR3 bases: TGTGCCAGCAGCCCAACCTCGGGGTGGAGGGACACCGGGGAGCTGTTTTTT. It yields the protein CASSPTSGWRDTGELFF.

J is TRBJ2-5 and V is TRBV6-5, with TRBD1 matching over 12 bases. Trimming cost V 5 bases and J 5 bases; bases outside gene matches: 6. This CDR3 is 15 amino acids long. Per the germline V gene, CDR1 is MNHEY and CDR2 is SVGAGI. The CDR3 coding sequence is TGTGCCAGCAGTCGGGACAGGGGGCATGGGGAGACCCAGTACTTC. It specifies CASSRDRGHGETQYF.

V gene TRBV19 combines with J gene TRBJ1-1; 8 bases match TRBD1. The V segment lost 6 bases and the J segment 7 bases; nucleotides outside the gene matches: 7. Germline CDR1 LNHDA, CDR2 SQIVND (reference sequence). The CDR3 sequence is 13 residues long. This CDR3 is CASSGQGRGEAFF. CDR3 bases: TGTGCCAGTAGCGGACAGGGAAGAGGTGAAGCTTTCTTT.

The chain carries TRBV6-4 and TRBJ1-1; D unclear. Trimming stripped 6 bases from V and 1 base from J, with 9 bases between. The CDR3 is 13 amino acids. CDR1 MRHNA and CDR2 SNTAGT come from the germline V gene. The CDR3 here is CASRQQWNTEAFF. The CDR3 nucleotides read TGTGCCAGCAGGCAACAATGGAACACTGAAGCTTTCTTT.

In the case of this clone: Other nucleotide sequences in the sample specify the same CDR3. This chain uses TRBV6-5 with TRBJ1-1; D remains unclear. The CDR3 consists of 13 residues. Germline CDR1 and CDR2: MNHEY and SVGAGI. With 6 bases removed from V and 0 bases from J, the gap between germline ends came to 8 bases. CDR3 region: CASSRSLNTEAFF. CDR3 DNA: TGTGCCAGCAGCCGTAGCCTGAACACTGAAGCTTTCTTT.

V and J are TRBV7-2 and TRBJ1-3; 8 nucleotides match TRBD1. The CDR3 contains 14 residues. V lost 5 bases and J lost 6; bases outside the gene matches: 6. Germline CDR1 SGHTA, CDR2 FQGNSA. The CDR3 DNA reads as TGTGCCAGCAGCGAGGACAGGGAAGTAAACACCATATATTTT. Its translation: CASSEDREVNTIYF.

The chain links TRBV6-6 to TRBJ1-3; the match to TRBD1 covers 10 bases. Germline CDR1 and CDR2: MNHNY and SVGAGI (reference sequence). Unmatched junction bases numbered 0, after V lost 2 bases and J lost 2 bases. There are 15 residues in the CDR3. CDR3 loop: CASSYDRGPGNTIYF. In nucleotides, the CDR3 is TGTGCCAGCAGTTACGACAGGGGGCCTGGAAACACCATATATTTT.